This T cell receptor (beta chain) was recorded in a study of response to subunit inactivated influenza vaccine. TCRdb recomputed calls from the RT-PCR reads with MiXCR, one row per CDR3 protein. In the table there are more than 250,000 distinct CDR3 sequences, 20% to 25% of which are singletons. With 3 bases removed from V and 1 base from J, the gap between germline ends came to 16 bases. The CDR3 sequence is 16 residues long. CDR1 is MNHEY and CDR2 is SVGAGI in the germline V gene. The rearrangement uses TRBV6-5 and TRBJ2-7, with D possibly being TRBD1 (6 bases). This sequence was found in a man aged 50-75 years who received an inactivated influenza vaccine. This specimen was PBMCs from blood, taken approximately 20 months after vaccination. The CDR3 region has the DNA TGTGCCAGCAGTTATTTGTCCAGGGGCAATTCCTACGAGCAGTACTTC. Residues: CASSYLSRGNSYEQYF.